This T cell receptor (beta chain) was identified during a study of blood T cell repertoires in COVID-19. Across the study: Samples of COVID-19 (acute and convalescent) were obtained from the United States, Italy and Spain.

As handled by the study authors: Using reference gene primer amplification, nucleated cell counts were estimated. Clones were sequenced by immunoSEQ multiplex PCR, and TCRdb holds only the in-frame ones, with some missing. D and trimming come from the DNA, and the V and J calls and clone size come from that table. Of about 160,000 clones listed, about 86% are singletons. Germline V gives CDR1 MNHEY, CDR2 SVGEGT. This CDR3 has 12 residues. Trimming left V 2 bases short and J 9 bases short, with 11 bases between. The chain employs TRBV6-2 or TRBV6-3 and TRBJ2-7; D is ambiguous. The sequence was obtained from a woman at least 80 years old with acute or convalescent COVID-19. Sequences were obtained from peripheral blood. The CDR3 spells CASSYTGMAQYF. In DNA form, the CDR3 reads TGTGCCAGCAGTTACACGGGTATGGCGCAGTACTTC.